The present entry profiles one T cell receptor beta chain with its context. Its target is not known. The sample originates from a study of regulatory T cells in long-lasting Graves disease. Overall study findings and caveats: Only a small sample size was used, which may have cut accuracy.

The time point is: newly diagnosed GD, antithyroid drugs for less than 3 months. Extracted PBMC RNA gave rise to the TCR library. Libraries of TCR beta came from iRepertoire HTBI primers plus Arm-PCR of CDR3 regions. Using its own MiXCR run on the multiplex PCR reads, TCRdb lists one record per CDR3 protein. The table records 400,000 to 500,000 distinct CDR3 sequences, approximately 14% of them present only once. Per germline, CDR1 MNHEY and CDR2 SMNVEV (reference sequence). Trimming took off 4 bases at V and 2 bases at J, with 15 bases between the two ends. The CDR3 covers 16 residues. The same sample was also studied in work on T cells in Graves' hyperthyroidism and ophthalmopathy. In that study: Stable Graves' hyperthyroidism denoted no ophthalmopathy progression over 18 months.

This clonotype originated in a woman aged 45-60 years with Graves disease. Source: peripheral blood mononuclear cells (PBMCs), taken at new diagnosis, from a patient treated with antithyroid drugs. J is TRBJ1-5 and V is TRBV27; D gene unclear. This chain's CDR3 is CASSSNSFGGNQPQHF. The CDR3 DNA follows: TGTGCCAGCAGTTCTAACTCATTTGGGGGCAATCAGCCCCAGCATTTT.